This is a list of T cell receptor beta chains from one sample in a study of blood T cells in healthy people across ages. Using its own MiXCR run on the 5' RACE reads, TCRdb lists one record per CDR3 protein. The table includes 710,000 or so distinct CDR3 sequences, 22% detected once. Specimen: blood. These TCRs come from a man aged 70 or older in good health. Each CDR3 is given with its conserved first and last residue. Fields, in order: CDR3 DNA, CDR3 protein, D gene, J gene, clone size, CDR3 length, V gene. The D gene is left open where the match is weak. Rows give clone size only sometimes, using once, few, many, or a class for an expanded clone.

DNA: TGTGCCAGCAGTTTGGTGCGGGCGACCTACGAGCAGTACTTC; CDR3: CASSLVRATYEQYF; D: -; J: TRBJ2-7; size: -; length: 14; V: TRBV28
DNA: TGCAGTGCTTTGGGCCCCACAGATACGCAGTATTTT; CDR3: CSALGPTDTQYF; D: -; J: TRBJ2-3; size: -; length: 12; V: TRBV20-1
DNA: TGCAGTGCTAGAGATCCGCGGAGCTCTGGGGCCAACGTCCTGACTTTC; CDR3: CSARDPRSSGANVLTF; D: -; J: TRBJ2-6; size: few; length: 16; V: TRBV20-1
DNA: TGTGCCAGCAGCCTAACGGGTGACGCGGCCTCCTACGAGCAGTACTTC; CDR3: CASSLTGDAASYEQYF; D: -; J: TRBJ2-7; size: few; length: 16; V: TRBV7-2
DNA: TGCGCCAGCAGACTATGGACAGGGGGCAACACAGATACGCAGTATTTT; CDR3: CASRLWTGGNTDTQYF; D: TRBD1; J: TRBJ2-3; size: few; length: 16; V: TRBV5-1
DNA: TGTGCCAGCAGATCGCGAGCGGGGCCCGGCTATGAGCAGTTCTTC; CDR3: CASRSRAGPGYEQFF; D: TRBD2; J: TRBJ2-1; size: -; length: 15; V: TRBV12-3/TRBV12-4
DNA: TGTGCCGGCTCACCACAGGACGGGGGGGCTCGTGAGACCCAGTACTTC; CDR3: CAGSPQDGGARETQYF; D: TRBD2; J: TRBJ2-5; size: -; length: 16; V: TRBV18
DNA: -; CDR3: CSARVGDGILQHF; D: -; J: TRBJ2-7; size: -; length: 13; V: TRBV20-1
DNA: TGTGCCTGGAGTGTGCTCGGACTAGCGGGAGTTAATGAGCAGTTCTTC; CDR3: CAWSVLGLAGVNEQFF; D: TRBD2; J: TRBJ2-1; size: -; length: 16; V: TRBV30
DNA: TGTGCCAGCACCGAGGACAGGGGAGCCAATCAGCCCCAGCATTTT; CDR3: CASTEDRGANQPQHF; D: TRBD1; J: TRBJ1-5; size: -; length: 15; V: TRBV28